This T cell receptor (beta chain) was obtained from a study of shared clonotypes between healthy human individuals. With regard to this clone: Its specificity is unknown.

DNA at around 190 ng, around 30,000 T cell genomes, went into sorted-subset replicate PCRs. Here immunoSEQ multiplex PCR was the method, and the copy in TCRdb shows in-frame clones only, minus some. Among 2,100,000 or so clones listed, more than 90% were seen once. Nashville, Tennessee was home to all donors, each a Caucasian adult. It was into CD45RA+ naive and CD45RA-negative memory subsets that the CD4+ cells were split. Overall study results and limits: Genetic and exposure-history diversity was limited by the few donors.

This clonotype originated in a man between 18 and 35 years old in good health. Sequenced: naive CD4+ T cells sorted from blood. Described subset: CD45RA+ positively selected.

The CDR3 DNA reads as TGTGCCAGCAGTACGGGACAGGGGTCGGGAGATACGCAGTATTTT. Protein: CASSTGQGSGDTQYF. This rearrangement joins TRBV6-5 to TRBJ2-3; the match to TRBD1 covers 10 bases. V lost 5 bases to trimming and J lost 5 bases; unmatched junction nucleotides: 7. The germline gives CDR1 MNHEY, CDR2 SVGAGI. CDR3 length equals 15 residues.